The rows below give T cell receptor beta chains drawn from one sample of a study of CD8 T cells in ankylosing spondylitis. TCRdb independently ran MiXCR on the 5' RACE reads; one entry per CDR3 protein. The repertoire has about 750,000 distinct CDR3 sequences, around 19% of them found once; the top ten carry about a fifth. The specimen was blood, either unsorted or a sorted T cell fraction (not recorded which). These receptors were obtained from a male donor with ankylosing spondylitis. Each CDR3 is given with its conserved first and last residue. D genes are given only for firm matches. Clone size is stated in some rows and not others, as once, few, many or a class when expanded.

CDR3 | DNA | J | D | V | size
CASSTRTANYGYTF | TGTGCCAGCAGTACCCGGACAGCTAACTATGGCTACACCTTC | TRBJ1-2 | NA | TRBV27 | NA
CASSYSRFSGELFF | TGTGCCAGCAGTTACTCGAGATTTTCCGGGGAGCTGTTTTTT | TRBJ2-2 | NA | TRBV6-5 | NA
CASSQTYLQETQYF | TGCGCCAGCAGCCAGACTTACCTCCAAGAGACCCAGTACTTC | TRBJ2-5 | NA | TRBV4-1 | NA
CASSHELAGGNEQFF | TGTGCCAGCTCCCATGAGTTGGCGGGAGGGAATGAGCAGTTCTTC | TRBJ2-1 | TRBD2 | TRBV6-1 | many
CASSFMGSSYNEQFF | TGTGCCAGCAGTTTTATGGGGAGCTCCTACAATGAGCAGTTCTTC | TRBJ2-1 | NA | TRBV12-3/TRBV12-4 | few
CASSLTGSGSTDTQYF | TGTGCCAGCAGTTTAACAGGTAGCGGGAGTACAGATACGCAGTATTTT | TRBJ2-3 | TRBD2 | TRBV28 | NA
CASSYLGLAGAVREQFF | TGTGCCAGCAGTTACCTGGGGCTAGCGGGAGCGGTACGTGAGCAGTTCTTC | TRBJ2-1 | TRBD2 | TRBV6-5 | NA
CASSVTYEQYF | TGTGCCAGCAGTGTAACCTACGAGCAGTACTTC | TRBJ2-7 | NA | TRBV7-2 | many
CASSPQTVFAPGELFF | TGTGCCAGCAGCCCCCAGACGGTATTTGCGCCCGGGGAGCTGTTTTTT | TRBJ2-2 | NA | TRBV7-2 | NA
CASIQGGGKRELFF | TGTGCCAGCATTCAAGGGGGTGGGAAGCGGGAGCTGTTTTTT | TRBJ2-2 | NA | TRBV12-3/TRBV12-4 | NA
CASSSWGRAFYEQYF | TGTGCCAGCAGCTCATGGGGACGGGCGTTCTACGAGCAGTACTTC | TRBJ2-7 | NA | TRBV7-9 | many
CSASGLAGGRTDTQYF | TGCAGTGCTAGTGGCCTAGCGGGGGGTCGCACAGATACGCAGTATTTT | TRBJ2-3 | TRBD2 | TRBV20-1 | many
CASSRPGPQDTQYF | TGTGCCAGCTCGCGCCCGGGACCCCAGGATACGCAGTATTTT | TRBJ2-3 | NA | TRBV18 | NA
CASSYSNLASNTGELFF | TGTGCCAGCAGTTACTCGAATCTAGCTTCGAACACCGGGGAGCTGTTTTTT | TRBJ2-2 | NA | TRBV6-5 | few
CASSFTTGPTDTQYF | TGTGCCAGCAGTTTTACGACGGGACCCACAGATACGCAGTATTTT | TRBJ2-3 | NA | TRBV27 | NA
CASTEGTSGRGRREQYF | TGTGCCAGCACCGAAGGGACTAGCGGGAGGGGTCGGCGCGAGCAGTACTTC | TRBJ2-7 | TRBD2 | TRBV2 | NA
CASSFWDNNNEQFF | TGTGCCAGCAGTTTCTGGGACAACAACAATGAGCAGTTCTTC | TRBJ2-1 | NA | TRBV12-3/TRBV12-4 | NA
CASSQDEGYKKNEQFF | TGTGCCAGCAGCCAAGATGAGGGGTACAAAAAGAATGAGCAGTTCTTC | TRBJ2-1 | NA | TRBV3-1 | NA
CSARGGAFETQYF | TGCAGTGCTAGGGGTGGGGCTTTTGAGACCCAGTACTTC | TRBJ2-5 | NA | TRBV20-1 | few
CASSFSGGGYTF | TGTGCCAGCAGTTTCTCTGGGGGCGGCTACACCTTC | TRBJ1-2 | NA | TRBV12-3/TRBV12-4 | NA
CSARVRTDYGYTF | TGCAGTGCTAGAGTGCGCACCGACTATGGCTACACCTTC | TRBJ1-2 | NA | TRBV20-1 | NA
CASSLGGGTVDSPLHF | TGCGCCAGCAGCTTGGGCGGTGGGACAGTGGATTCACCCCTCCACTTT | TRBJ1-6 | TRBD1 | TRBV5-1 | few
CASSLASLASALQETQYF | TGTGCCAGCAGCTTAGCGTCCCTTGCTAGCGCCCTCCAAGAGACCCAGTACTTC | TRBJ2-5 | NA | TRBV7-2 | NA
CAIKLKDNEQFF | TGTGCCATCAAACTAAAGGACAATGAGCAGTTCTTC | TRBJ2-1 | NA | TRBV10-3 | few
CASSLEGQGTYEQYF | TGCGCCAGCAGCTTGGAAGGACAGGGGACGTACGAGCAGTACTTC | TRBJ2-7 | TRBD1 | TRBV5-1 | NA
CATSDQDRGHQPQHF | TGTGCCACCAGTGACCAGGACAGGGGGCATCAGCCCCAGCATTTT | TRBJ1-5 | TRBD1 | TRBV24-1 | NA
CASSFGQGALLSGSLYGYTF | TGTGCCAGCAGTTTCGGACAGGGGGCGCTTCTGTCAGGGTCTCTCTATGGCTACACCTTC | TRBJ1-2 | TRBD1 | TRBV11-2 | few